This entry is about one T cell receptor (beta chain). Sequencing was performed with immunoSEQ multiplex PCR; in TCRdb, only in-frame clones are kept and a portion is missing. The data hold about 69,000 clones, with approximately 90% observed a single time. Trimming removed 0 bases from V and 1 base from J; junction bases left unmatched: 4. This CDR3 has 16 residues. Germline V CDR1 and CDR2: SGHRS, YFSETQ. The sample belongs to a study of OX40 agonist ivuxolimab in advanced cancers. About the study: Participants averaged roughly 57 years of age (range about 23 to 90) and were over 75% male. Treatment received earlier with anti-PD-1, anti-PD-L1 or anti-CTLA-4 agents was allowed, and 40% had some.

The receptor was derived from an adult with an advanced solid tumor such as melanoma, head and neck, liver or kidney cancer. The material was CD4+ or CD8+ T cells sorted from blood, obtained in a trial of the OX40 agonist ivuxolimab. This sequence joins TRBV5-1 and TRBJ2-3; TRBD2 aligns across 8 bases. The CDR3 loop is CASSLDGSGGTDTQYF. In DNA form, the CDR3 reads TGCGCCAGCAGCTTGGATGGTAGCGGGGGCACAGATACGCAGTATTTT.